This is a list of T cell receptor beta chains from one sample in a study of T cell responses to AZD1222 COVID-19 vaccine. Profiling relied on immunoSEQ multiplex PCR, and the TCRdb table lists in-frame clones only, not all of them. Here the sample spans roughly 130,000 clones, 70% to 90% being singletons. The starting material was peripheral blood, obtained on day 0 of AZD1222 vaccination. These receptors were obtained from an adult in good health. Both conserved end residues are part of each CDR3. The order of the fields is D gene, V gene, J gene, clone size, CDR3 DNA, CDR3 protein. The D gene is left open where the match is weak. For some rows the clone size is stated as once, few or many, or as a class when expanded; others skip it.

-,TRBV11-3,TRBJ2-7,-,TGTGCCAGCAGCTTAGGTGCAGGGAACTACGAGCAGTACTTC,CASSLGAGNYEQYF
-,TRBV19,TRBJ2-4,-,TGTGCCAGTAGTGACGGGACACACATAGCCAAAAACATTCAGTACTTC,CASSDGTHIAKNIQYF
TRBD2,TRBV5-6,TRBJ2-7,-,TGTGCCAGCAGCTCGACTAGCGGGGGATACGAGCAGTACTTC,CASSSTSGGYEQYF
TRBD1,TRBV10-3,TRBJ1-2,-,TGTGCCACGAGTGTGGGACAGGGGTCGTCCTATGGCTACACCTTC,CATSVGQGSSYGYTF
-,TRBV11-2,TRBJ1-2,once,TGTGCCAGCAGGGGGCCGGGGGCGAGCTATGGCTACACCTTC,CASRGPGASYGYTF
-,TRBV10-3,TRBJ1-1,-,TGTGCCTCGCTGGGTGGGCATATCAACACTGAAGCTTTCTTT,CASLGGHINTEAFF
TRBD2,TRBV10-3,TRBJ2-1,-,TGTGCCATCAGTGACTCCGGGACTAGCGGGAATGGTGAGCAGTTCTTC,CAISDSGTSGNGEQFF
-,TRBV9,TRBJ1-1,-,TGTGCCAGCAGCGCCTTCAGGGAGAACACTGAAGCTTTCTTT,CASSAFRENTEAFF
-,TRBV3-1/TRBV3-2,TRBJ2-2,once,TGTGCCAGCAGCCCCTGGACGAGGGGCGGGGAGCTGTTTTTT,CASSPWTRGGELFF
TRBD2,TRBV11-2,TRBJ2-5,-,TGTGCCAGCAGCTTAGCCCAATGGGGCGGGAGACTACAAGAGACCCAGTACTTC,CASSLAQWGGRLQETQYF
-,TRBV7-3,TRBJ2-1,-,TGTGCCAGCAGCTTCCAGGTCTACAATGAGCAGTTCTTC,CASSFQVYNEQFF
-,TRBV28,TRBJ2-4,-,TGTGCCAGCATCGACTGGTCGAAGGGCATTCAGTACTTC,CASIDWSKGIQYF
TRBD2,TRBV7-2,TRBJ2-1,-,TGTGCCAGCAGCTTAGCGGTGGGTAGCGGGAGGTGGAATGAGCAGTTCTTC,CASSLAVGSGRWNEQFF
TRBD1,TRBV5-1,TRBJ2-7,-,TGCGCCAGCAGCTTATCACTCACAGGGGGCGAGCAGTACTTC,CASSLSLTGGEQYF
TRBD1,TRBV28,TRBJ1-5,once,TGTGCCAGCAGTTTAACGGACAGGGATAATCAGCCCCAGCATTTT,CASSLTDRDNQPQHF
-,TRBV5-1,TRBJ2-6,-,TGCGCCAGCAGCCCCGGACAGGGGGCCAACGTCCTGACTTTC,CASSPGQGANVLTF
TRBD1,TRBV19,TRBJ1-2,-,TGTGCCACTTTCGGGACAGGGACCTATGGCTACACCTTC,CATFGTGTYGYTF
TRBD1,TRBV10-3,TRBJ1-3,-,TGTGCCATCAGGGGACAGGGGCTTCCCTCTGGAAACACCATATATTTT,CAIRGQGLPSGNTIYF
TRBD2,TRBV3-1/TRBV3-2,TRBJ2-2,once,TGTGCCAGCAGCCCACTAGCGGGAGGCGGTACCGGGGAGCTGTTTTTT,CASSPLAGGGTGELFF
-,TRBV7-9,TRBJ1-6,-,TGTGCCAGCAGCTTAGCAGCTTCACCCCTCCACTTT,CASSLAASPLHF
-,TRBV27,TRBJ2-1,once,TGTGCCAGCAGTTTTAACCAGGGATTTAATCGGGATGAGCAGTTCTTC,CASSFNQGFNRDEQFF
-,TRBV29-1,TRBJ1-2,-,TGCAGCGTTAGGCGGCCAGATCTTTATGGCTACACCTTC,CSVRRPDLYGYTF
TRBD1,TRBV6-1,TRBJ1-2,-,TGTGCCAGCAGTGACCACAGGGGGCTTGGTGGCTACACCTTC,CASSDHRGLGGYTF
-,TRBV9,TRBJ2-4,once,TGTGCCAGCAGCGTAGGACTGGCCAAAAACATTCAGTACTTC,CASSVGLAKNIQYF
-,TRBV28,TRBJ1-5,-,TGTGCCAGCAGTTTAACCAGGGACGGTCAGCCCCAGCATTTT,CASSLTRDGQPQHF